A selection of T cell receptor beta chains follows, all from one sample in a study of T-cell reconstitution after alpha-beta-depleted transplantation in children. One entry per CDR3 protein, called by TCRdb with MiXCR from the PCR reads. The sample carries 700,000 to 950,000 distinct CDR3 sequences, 16% recorded once. Sequenced material: PBMCs, mostly from graft donor cells, taken 360 days after TCRalphabeta/CD19-depleted stem cell transplant. Receptor source: a male patient younger than 18 who had a stem cell transplant for acute lymphoblastic leukemia, so the T cells may come from the graft donor. Each CDR3 is given with its conserved first and last residue. Fields, in order: V gene, D gene, J gene, CDR3 length, clone size, CDR3 DNA, CDR3 protein. The D gene is left open where the match is weak. The size of a clone is reported for some rows only, either as once, few or many, or as a class for expanded clones.

TRBV4-1	.	TRBJ2-5	14	few	TGCGCCAGCAGCCAAGAGAGAACTGTCTGGACCCAGTACTTC	CASSQERTVWTQYF
TRBV5-6	TRBD2	TRBJ2-5	15	few	TGTGCCAGCAGCTTGGGGGGGGGTGGCGGAGAGACCCAGTACTTC	CASSLGGGGGETQYF
TRBV30	.	TRBJ2-2	13	.	TGTGCCTGGAGGCGACAGAACACCGGGGAGCTGTTTTTT	CAWRRQNTGELFF
TRBV29-1	.	TRBJ1-1	11	.	TGCAGCGTTGGTTCGCTGAGAGCAGCTTTCTTT	CSVGSLRAAFF
TRBV20-1	TRBD2	TRBJ2-7	13	.	TGCAGTGCTAAGGGACTAGCGGAGTACGAGCAGTACTTC	CSAKGLAEYEQYF
TRBV7-8	TRBD2	TRBJ2-3	16	.	TGTGCCAGCAGCGACTTTGGGGGGGAACCCACAGATACGCAGTATTTT	CASSDFGGEPTDTQYF
TRBV4-1	.	TRBJ2-1	14	.	TGCGCCAGCAGCCAATGGGACCCAGACAATGAGCAGTTCTTC	CASSQWDPDNEQFF
TRBV30	TRBD2	TRBJ2-7	11	.	TGTGCCTGGGGACTAGCCTACGAGCAGTACTTC	CAWGLAYEQYF
TRBV12-3/TRBV12-4	TRBD1	TRBJ2-7	16	many	TGTGCCAGCAGTTTAGGTCCCGGACAGGGTTCCTACGAGCAGTACTTC	CASSLGPGQGSYEQYF
TRBV6-2/TRBV6-3	TRBD2	TRBJ2-1	15	few	TGTGCCAGCAGCTTTAGCGGGAGATTTTACAATGAGCAGTTCTTC	CASSFSGRFYNEQFF
TRBV6-2/TRBV6-3	.	TRBJ1-1	12	once	TGTGCCAGCGCCAAAAGGAACACTGAAGCTTTCTTT	CASAKRNTEAFF